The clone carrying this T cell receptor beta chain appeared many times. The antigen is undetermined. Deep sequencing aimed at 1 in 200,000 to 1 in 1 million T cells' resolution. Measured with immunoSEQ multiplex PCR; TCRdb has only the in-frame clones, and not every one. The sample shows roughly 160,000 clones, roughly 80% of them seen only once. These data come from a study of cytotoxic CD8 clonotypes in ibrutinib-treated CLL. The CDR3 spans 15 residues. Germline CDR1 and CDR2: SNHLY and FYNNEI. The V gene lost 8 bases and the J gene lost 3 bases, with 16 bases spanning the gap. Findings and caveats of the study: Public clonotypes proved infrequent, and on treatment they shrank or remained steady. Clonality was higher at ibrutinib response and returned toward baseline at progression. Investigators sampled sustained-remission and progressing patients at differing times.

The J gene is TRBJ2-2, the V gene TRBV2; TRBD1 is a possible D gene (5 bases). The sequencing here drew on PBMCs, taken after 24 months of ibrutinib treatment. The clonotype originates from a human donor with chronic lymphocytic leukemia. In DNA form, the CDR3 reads TGTGCCAGCTATACCCGCACAGGTTACACCGGGGAGCTGTTTTTT. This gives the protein CASYTRTGYTGELFF. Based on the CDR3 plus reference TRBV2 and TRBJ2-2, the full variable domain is EPEVTQTPSHQVTQMGQEVILRCVPISNHLYFYWYRQILGQKVEFLVSFYNNEISEKSEIFDDQFSVERPDGSNFTLKIRSTKLEDSAMYFCASYTRTGYTGELFFGEGSRLTVL.